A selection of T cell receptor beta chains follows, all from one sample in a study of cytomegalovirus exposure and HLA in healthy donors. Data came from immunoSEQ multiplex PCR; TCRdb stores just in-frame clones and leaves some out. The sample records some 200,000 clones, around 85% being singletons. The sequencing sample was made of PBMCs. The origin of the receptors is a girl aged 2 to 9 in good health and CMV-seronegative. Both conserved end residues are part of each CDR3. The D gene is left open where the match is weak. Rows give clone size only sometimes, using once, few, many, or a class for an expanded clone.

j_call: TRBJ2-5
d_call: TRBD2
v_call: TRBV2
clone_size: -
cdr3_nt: TGTGCCAGCAGTGTCAGGGTGCTAGCGGGCCAAGAGACCCAGTACTTC
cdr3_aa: CASSVRVLAGQETQYF

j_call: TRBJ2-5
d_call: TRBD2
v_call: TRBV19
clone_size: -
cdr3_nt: TGTGCCAGTAGTTTAGGACTAGCGGGGGCAGAGACCCAGTACTTC
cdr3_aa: CASSLGLAGAETQYF

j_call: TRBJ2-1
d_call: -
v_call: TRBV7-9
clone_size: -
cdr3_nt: TGTGCCAGCATGTATGGGGGCCATTACAATGAGCAGTTCTTC
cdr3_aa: CASMYGGHYNEQFF

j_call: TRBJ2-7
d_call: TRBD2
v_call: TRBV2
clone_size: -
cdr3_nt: TGTGCCAGCAGTTCACAGTGGGGGGGAGGCGAGCAGTACTTC
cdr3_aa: CASSSQWGGGEQYF

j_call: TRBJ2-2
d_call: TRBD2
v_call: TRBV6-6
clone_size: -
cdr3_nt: TGTGCCAGCAGTTACTCGACTAGCGGGAACTCCGGGGAGCTGTTTTTT
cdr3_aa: CASSYSTSGNSGELFF

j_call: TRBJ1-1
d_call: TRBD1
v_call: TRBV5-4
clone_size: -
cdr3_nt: TGTGCCAGCAGCTCACAGGGGGCGCGTACTGAAGCTTTCTTT
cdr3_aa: CASSSQGARTEAFF

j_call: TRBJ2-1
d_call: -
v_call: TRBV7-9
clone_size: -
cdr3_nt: TGTGCCAGCAGCTTAGATTGGCTGGCGGTGTCCTACAATGAGCAGTTCTTC
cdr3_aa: CASSLDWLAVSYNEQFF

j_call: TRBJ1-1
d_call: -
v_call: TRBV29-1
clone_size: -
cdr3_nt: TGCAGCGTTGAAACCAACAGGGTTTGGGGGAACACTGAAGCTTTCTTT
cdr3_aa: CSVETNRVWGNTEAFF

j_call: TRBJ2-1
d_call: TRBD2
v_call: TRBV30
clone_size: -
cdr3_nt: TGTGCCTCCCTCAGGGGGCGCAGACTAGCGGGAGCTGGGTACAATGAGCAGTTCTTC
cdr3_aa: CASLRGRRLAGAGYNEQFF

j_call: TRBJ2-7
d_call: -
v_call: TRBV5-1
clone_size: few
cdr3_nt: TGCGCCAGCAGCTTAAGGCTAGGCTACGAGCAGTACTTC
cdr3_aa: CASSLRLGYEQYF

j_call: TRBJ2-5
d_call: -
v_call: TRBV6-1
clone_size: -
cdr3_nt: TGTGCCAGCAGTGAAGCGCGTGTTGGGGGCGGGGAGACCCAGTACTTC
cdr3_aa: CASSEARVGGGETQYF

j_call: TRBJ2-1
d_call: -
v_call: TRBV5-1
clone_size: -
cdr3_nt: TGCGCCAGCAGCCGAACCGAGGGCTACAATGAGCAGTTCTTC
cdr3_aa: CASSRTEGYNEQFF